The rows below give T cell receptor beta chains drawn from one sample of a study of lymphopenia after photon versus proton radiotherapy. Assay used: immunoSEQ multiplex PCR; TCRdb lists only in-frame clones, some missing. Here the sample spans about 25,000 clones, approximately 88% being singletons. Sequencing was performed on peripheral blood, taken from a patient treated with photon-based radiotherapy. These TCRs come from a man aged 45-65 years with gastric cancer. Each CDR3 is given with its conserved first and last residue. Fields, in order: V gene, CDR3 length, J gene, CDR3 protein.

TRBV18	17	TRBJ2-5	CASSLKLMDNPGETQYF
TRBV4-1	17	TRBJ2-1	CASSQPTSQTARNEQFF
TRBV18	15	TRBJ1-2	CASSPGQSPFYGYTF
TRBV11-3	15	TRBJ1-3	CASSPGQGPGNTIYF
TRBV10-3	15	TRBJ2-2	CAIRDGTPNTGELFF
TRBV6-4	14	TRBJ2-1	CASRSTSSSSEQFF
TRBV30	13	TRBJ1-4	CAWSVMGGEKLFF
TRBV14	14	TRBJ2-2	CASSQERGAGELFF
TRBV2	13	TRBJ1-2	CASSERTAYGYTF
TRBV19	13	TRBJ2-1	CASTSGPYNEQFF
TRBV14	13	TRBJ2-1	CASSQGPFNEQFF
TRBV19	17	TRBJ2-6	CASSAFRGQSGANVLTF
TRBV25-1	13	TRBJ2-7	CASSAPGTDEQYF
TRBV5-6	15	TRBJ1-3	CASSLEDRGGNTIYF
TRBV30	13	TRBJ1-1	CAWNPRGNTEAFF
TRBV6-1	14	TRBJ2-1	CASSRDRVDNEQFF
TRBV6-1	15	TRBJ2-3	CASSEAGGGADTQYF
TRBV11-2	12	TRBJ2-3	CASSHTTDTQYF
TRBV9	19	TRBJ2-2	CASSVTPHSGGAHTGELFF
TRBV11-2	14	TRBJ2-3	CASSPGLAGDTQYF
TRBV14	18	TRBJ2-5	CASSQWPPRGGAGETQYF
TRBV7-2	15	TRBJ1-1	CASRLTPGRNTEAFF
TRBV6-1	13	TRBJ1-2	CASSEGTGKGYTF
TRBV13	11	TRBJ2-5	CASSDQETQYF
TRBV7-2	13	TRBJ1-1	CASSLDPGQRAFF
TRBV10-3	12	TRBJ1-5	CAILDKHQPQHF
TRBV19	13	TRBJ1-2	CASSIHSNYGYTF
TRBV20-1	11	TRBJ1-1	CSAGRDFEAFF
TRBV6-5	15	TRBJ2-7	CASSYGGQGRYEQYF
TRBV5-1	16	TRBJ2-1	CASGKITGSSYNEQFF
TRBV4-1	16	TRBJ1-2	CASSQDLGDRVNGYTF
TRBV5-1	15	TRBJ1-3	CASSLDGGSGNTIYF
TRBV6-6	14	TRBJ2-2	CASRGEGDTGELFF
TRBV5-6	15	TRBJ2-7	CASSLVSGWGREQYF
TRBV9	16	TRBJ2-1	CASSVGTSGLYNEQFF
TRBV7-3	15	TRBJ2-3	CASSHSGGATDTQYF
TRBV27	15	TRBJ1-3	CASSRTAGFGNTIYF
TRBV7-6	16	TRBJ2-1	CASSFSGGAIRNEQFF
TRBV9	16	TRBJ2-3	CASSYGLAVSTDTQYF
TRBV27	15	TRBJ2-3	CASSLSMRRTDTQYF
TRBV18	14	TRBJ1-1	CASSPRQGGIEAFF
TRBV9	14	TRBJ1-2	CASSVERFGVGYTF
TRBV5-1	13	TRBJ1-3	CASSSDTGNTIYF